What follows describes a single T cell receptor beta chain. Its antigen is not known. The sample originates from a study of T cell responses to AZD1222 COVID-19 vaccine. For the study at large: Pooling covered second doses at about 4 or about 12 weeks. Findings and caveats of the study: Distributed over spike, vaccine-associated CD4 TCRs predominated at 160-218 and 743-854. Donors were chiefly white British, with a greater number of females, and clonal diversity was perhaps underestimated.

The table came from immunoSEQ multiplex PCR; TCRdb's copy has only in-frame clones and leaves some out. The data contain about 120,000 clones, roughly 89% of them singletons. This CDR3 has 15 residues. Germline V CDR1 and CDR2: SGHRS, YFSETQ. V was trimmed by 4 bases and J by 8 bases, leaving 18 bases between them. The chain employs TRBV5-1 and TRBJ1-4, with D hard to call. This clonotype was sampled from an adult in good health. This sample comprised peripheral blood, obtained on day 0 of AZD1222 vaccination. The CDR3 sequence is CASSPMGKSIEKLFF. The CDR3 DNA is TGCGCCAGCAGCCCGATGGGGAAGAGCATCGAAAAACTGTTTTTT. Complete variable domain (other parts from reference TRBV5-1 and TRBJ1-4): KAGVTQTPRYLIKTRGQQVTLSCSPISGHRSVSWYQQTPGQGLQFLFEYFSETQRNKGNFPGRFSGRQFSNSRSEMNVSTLELGDSALYLCASSPMGKSIEKLFFGSGTQLSVL.